This T cell receptor beta chain was profiled in a study of cytomegalovirus exposure and HLA in healthy donors. At the level of the study: Early released data comprised some 85 million unique TCRs from HLA-typed donors.

The PCR contained 60 Vbeta and 13 Jbeta primers. Sequencing used immunoSEQ multiplex PCR; TCRdb keeps in-frame clones, though not all of them. The repertoire holds roughly 120,000 clones, with about 76% as singletons. Trimming left V 5 bases short and J 7 bases short, with 12 bases between. There are 13 residues in the CDR3. The germline V gene has CDR1 SEHNR and CDR2 FQNEAQ (reference sequence). Sequences were obtained from PBMCs. The source is a woman aged 40 to 50 in good health and CMV-seronegative. The genes are TRBV7-9 and TRBJ2-1; D perhaps matches TRBD2 (6 bases). The CDR3 loop is CASSPGEANEQFF. DNA for the CDR3: TGTGCCAGCAGCCCCGGGGAGGCGAATGAGCAGTTCTTC.